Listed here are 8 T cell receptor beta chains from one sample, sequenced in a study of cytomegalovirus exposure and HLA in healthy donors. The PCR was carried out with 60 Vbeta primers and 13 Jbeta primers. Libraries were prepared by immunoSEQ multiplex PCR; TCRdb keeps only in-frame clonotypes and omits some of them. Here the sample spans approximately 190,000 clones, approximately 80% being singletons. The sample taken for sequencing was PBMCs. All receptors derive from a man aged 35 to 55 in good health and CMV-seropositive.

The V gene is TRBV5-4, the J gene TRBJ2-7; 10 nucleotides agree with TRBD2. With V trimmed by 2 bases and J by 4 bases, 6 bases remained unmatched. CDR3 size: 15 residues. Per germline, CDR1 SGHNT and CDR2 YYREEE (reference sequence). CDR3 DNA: TGTGCCAGCAGCTTTGGTAGCGGGGGGCTGTACGAGCAGTACTTC. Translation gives CASSFGSGGLYEQYF.

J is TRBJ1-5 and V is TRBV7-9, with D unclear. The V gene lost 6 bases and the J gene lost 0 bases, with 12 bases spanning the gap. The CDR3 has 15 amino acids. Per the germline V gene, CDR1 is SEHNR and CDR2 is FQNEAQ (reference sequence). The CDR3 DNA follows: TGTGCCAGCAGACCCACTTACTTTAGCAATCAGCCCCAGCATTTT. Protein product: CASRPTYFSNQPQHF. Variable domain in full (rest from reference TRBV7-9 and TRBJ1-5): DTGVSQNPRHKITKRGQNVTFRCDPISEHNRLYWYRQTLGQGPEFLTYFQNEAQLEKSRLLSDRFSAERPKGSFSTLEIQRTEQGDSAMYLCASRPTYFSNQPQHFGDGTRLSIL.

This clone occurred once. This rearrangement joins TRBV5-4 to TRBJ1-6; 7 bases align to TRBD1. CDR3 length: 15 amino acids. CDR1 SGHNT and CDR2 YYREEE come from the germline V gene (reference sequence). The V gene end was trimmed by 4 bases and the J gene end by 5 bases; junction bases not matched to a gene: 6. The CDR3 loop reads CASSRRDRHNSPLHF. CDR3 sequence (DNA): TGTGCCAGCAGCCGACGGGACAGACATAATTCACCCCTCCACTTT.

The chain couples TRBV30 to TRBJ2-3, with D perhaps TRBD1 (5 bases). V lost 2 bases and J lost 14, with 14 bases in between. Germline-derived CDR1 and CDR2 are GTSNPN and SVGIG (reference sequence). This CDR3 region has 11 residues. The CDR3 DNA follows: TGTGCCTGGAGTTGGGGCTCCGTGGTGTATTTT. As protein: CAWSWGSVVYF.

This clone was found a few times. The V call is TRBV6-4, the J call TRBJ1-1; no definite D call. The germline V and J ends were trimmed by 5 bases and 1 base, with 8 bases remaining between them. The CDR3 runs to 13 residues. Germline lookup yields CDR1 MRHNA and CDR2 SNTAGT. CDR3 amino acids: CASSTVENTEAFF. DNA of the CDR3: TGTGCCAGCAGTACGGTAGAGAACACTGAAGCTTTCTTT.

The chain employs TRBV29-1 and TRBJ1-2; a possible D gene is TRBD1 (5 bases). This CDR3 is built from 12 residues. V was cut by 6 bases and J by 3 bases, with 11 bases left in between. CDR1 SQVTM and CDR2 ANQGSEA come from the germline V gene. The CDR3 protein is CSVAQVDYGYTF. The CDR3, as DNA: TGCAGCGTAGCACAGGTCGACTATGGCTACACCTTC.

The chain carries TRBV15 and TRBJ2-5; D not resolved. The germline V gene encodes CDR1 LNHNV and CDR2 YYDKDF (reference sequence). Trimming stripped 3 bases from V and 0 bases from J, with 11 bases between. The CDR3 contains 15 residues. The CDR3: CATSRGAPYQETQYF. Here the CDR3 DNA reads TGTGCCACCAGCAGGGGCGCACCGTACCAAGAGACCCAGTACTTC.

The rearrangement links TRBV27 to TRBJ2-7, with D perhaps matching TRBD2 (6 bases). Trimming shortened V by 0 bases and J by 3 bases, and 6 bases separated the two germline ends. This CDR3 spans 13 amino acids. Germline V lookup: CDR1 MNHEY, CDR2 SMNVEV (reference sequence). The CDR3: CASSLSGGYEQYF. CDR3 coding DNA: TGTGCCAGCAGTTTATCGGGGGGCTACGAGCAGTACTTC.